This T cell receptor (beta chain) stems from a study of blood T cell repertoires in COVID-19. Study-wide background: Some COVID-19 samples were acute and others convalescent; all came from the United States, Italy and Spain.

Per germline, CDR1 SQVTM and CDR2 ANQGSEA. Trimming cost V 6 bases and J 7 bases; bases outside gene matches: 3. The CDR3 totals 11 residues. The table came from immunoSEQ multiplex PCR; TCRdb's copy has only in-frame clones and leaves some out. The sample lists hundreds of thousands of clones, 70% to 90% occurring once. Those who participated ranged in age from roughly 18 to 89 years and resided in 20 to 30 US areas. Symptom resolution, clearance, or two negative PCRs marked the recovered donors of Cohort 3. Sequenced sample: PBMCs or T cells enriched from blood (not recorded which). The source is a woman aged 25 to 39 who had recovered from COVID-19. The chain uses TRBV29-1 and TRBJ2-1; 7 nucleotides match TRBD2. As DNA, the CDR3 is TGCAGCGTGGGTAGCGGGAATGAGCAGTTCTTC. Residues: CSVGSGNEQFF.